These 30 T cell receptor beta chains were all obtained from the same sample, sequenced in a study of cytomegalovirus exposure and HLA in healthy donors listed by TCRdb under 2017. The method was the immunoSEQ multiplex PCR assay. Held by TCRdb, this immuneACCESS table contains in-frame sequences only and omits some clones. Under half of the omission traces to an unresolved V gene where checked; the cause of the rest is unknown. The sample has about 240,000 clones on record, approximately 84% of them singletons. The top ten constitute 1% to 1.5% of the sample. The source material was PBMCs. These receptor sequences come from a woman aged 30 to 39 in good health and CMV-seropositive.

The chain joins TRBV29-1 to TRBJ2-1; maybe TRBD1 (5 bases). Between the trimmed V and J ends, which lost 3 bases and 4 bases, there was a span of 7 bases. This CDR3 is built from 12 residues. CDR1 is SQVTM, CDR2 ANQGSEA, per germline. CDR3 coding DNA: TGCAGCGTTGAGACAGCATACAATGAGCAGTTCTTC. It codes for CSVETAYNEQFF.

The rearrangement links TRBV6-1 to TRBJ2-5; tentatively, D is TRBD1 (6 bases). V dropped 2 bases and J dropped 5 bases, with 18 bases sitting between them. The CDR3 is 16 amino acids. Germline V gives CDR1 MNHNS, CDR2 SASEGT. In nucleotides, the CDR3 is TGTGCCAGCAGTGAATTATACAGGGTTATGGGGGAGACCCAGTACTTC. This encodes CASSELYRVMGETQYF.

DNA of the CDR3: TGTGCCAGCAGGGGACAAACTCCCCTGGAGCAGTACTTC. As protein: CASRGQTPLEQYF. The chain carries TRBV2 and TRBJ2-7; weak D call: TRBD1 (6 bases). CDR3 length: 13 residues. The germline gives CDR1 SNHLY, CDR2 FYNNEI. With 6 bases removed from V and 7 bases from J, the gap between germline ends came to 16 bases.

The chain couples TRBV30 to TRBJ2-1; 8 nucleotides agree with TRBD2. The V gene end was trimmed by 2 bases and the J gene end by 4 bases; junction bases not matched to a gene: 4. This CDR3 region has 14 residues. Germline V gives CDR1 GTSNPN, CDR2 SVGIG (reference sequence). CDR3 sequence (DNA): TGTGCCTGGAGTTCCCAGCGGGAGTACAATGAGCAGTTCTTC. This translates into CAWSSQREYNEQFF.

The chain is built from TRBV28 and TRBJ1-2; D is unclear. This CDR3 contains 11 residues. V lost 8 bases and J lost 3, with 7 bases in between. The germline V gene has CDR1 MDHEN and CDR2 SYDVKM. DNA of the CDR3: TGTGCCAGCCAGCGGGACTATGGCTACACCTTC. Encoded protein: CASQRDYGYTF.

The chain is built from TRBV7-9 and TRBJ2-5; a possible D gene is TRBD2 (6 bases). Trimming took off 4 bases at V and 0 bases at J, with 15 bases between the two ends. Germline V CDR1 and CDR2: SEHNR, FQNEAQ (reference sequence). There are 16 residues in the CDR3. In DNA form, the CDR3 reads TGTGCCAGCAGCTCCCCCCCAGGGAGGTACCAAGAGACCCAGTACTTC. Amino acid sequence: CASSSPPGRYQETQYF. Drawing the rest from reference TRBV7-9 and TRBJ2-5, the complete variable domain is DTGVSQNPRHKITKRGQNVTFRCDPISEHNRLYWYRQTLGQGPEFLTYFQNEAQLEKSRLLSDRFSAERPKGSFSTLEIQRTEQGDSAMYLCASSSPPGRYQETQYFGPGTRLLVL.

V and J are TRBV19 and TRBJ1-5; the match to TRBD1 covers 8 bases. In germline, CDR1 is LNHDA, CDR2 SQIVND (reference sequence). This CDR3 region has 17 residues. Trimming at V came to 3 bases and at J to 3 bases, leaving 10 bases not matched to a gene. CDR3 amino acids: CASSMGMDRETNQPQHF. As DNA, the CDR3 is TGTGCCAGTAGTATGGGGATGGACAGGGAGACCAATCAGCCCCAGCATTTT.

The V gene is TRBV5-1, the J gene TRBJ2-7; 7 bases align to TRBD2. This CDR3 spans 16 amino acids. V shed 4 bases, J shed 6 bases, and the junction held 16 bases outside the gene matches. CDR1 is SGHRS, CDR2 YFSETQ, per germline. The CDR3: CASSPVAGTDRSEQYF. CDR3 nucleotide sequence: TGCGCCAGCAGCCCGGTAGCGGGTACCGATCGTAGCGAGCAGTACTTC.

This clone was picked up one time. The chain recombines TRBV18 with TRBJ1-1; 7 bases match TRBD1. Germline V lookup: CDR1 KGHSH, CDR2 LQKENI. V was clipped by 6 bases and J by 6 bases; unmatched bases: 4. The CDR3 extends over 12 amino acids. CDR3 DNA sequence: TGTGCCAGCTCTGGGGACAGCCCTGAAGCTTTCTTT. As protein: CASSGDSPEAFF.

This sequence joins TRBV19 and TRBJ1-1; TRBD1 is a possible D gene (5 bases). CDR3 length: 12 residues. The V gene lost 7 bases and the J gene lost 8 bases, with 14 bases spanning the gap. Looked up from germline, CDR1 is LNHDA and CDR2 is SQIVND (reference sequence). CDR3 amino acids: CASKADSPEAFF. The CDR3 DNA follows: TGTGCCAGTAAAGCCGACAGCCCGGAAGCTTTCTTT.

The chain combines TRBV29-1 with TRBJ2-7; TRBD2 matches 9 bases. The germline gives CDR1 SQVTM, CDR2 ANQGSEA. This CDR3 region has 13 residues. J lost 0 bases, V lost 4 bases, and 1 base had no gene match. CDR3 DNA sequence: TGCAGCGTTGCAGCGGGAGGCTCCTACGAGCAGTACTTC. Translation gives CSVAAGGSYEQYF.

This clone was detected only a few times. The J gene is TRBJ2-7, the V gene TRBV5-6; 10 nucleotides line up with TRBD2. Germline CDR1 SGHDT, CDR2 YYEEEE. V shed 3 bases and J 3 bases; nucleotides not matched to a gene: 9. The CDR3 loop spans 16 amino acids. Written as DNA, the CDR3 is TGTGCCAGCAGCTCCCCGACTAGCGGGTATGACTACGAGCAGTACTTC. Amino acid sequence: CASSSPTSGYDYEQYF. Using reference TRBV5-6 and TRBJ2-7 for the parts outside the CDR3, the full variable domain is DAGVTQSPTHLIKTRGQQVTLRCSPKSGHDTVSWYQQALGQGPQFIFQYYEEEERQRGNFPDRFSGHQFPNYSSELNVNALLLGDSALYLCASSSPTSGYDYEQYFGPGTRLTVT.

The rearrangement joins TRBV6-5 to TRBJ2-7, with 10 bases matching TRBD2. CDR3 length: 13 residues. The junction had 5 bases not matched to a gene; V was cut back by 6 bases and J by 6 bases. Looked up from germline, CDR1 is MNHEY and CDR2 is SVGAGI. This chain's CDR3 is CASRLAGAGEQYF. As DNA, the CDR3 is TGTGCCAGCAGGCTAGCGGGAGCGGGCGAGCAGTACTTC.

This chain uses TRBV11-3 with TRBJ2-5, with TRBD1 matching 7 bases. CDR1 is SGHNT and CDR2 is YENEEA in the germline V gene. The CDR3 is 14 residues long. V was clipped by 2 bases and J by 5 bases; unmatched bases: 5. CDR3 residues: CASSLLGGAETQYF. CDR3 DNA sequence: TGTGCCAGCAGCTTACTAGGGGGCGCGGAGACCCAGTACTTC.

CDR3 amino acids: CASSGLAGGPNTQYF. CDR3 bases: TGTGCCAGCAGTGGACTAGCGGGAGGGCCGAATACGCAGTATTTT. V gene TRBV6-1 combines with J gene TRBJ2-3, with TRBD2 matching over 14 bases. J was trimmed by 7 bases and V by 4 bases; bases with no gene match: 4. CDR1 is MNHNS, CDR2 SASEGT, per germline. This CDR3 is 15 amino acids long.

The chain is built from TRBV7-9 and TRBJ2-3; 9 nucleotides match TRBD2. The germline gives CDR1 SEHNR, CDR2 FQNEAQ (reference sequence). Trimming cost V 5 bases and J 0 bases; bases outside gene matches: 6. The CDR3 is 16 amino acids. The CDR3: CASSDTSGYSTDTQYF. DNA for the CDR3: TGTGCCAGCAGCGACACTAGCGGGTATAGCACAGATACGCAGTATTTT. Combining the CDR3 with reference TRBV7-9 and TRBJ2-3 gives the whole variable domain DTGVSQNPRHKITKRGQNVTFRCDPISEHNRLYWYRQTLGQGPEFLTYFQNEAQLEKSRLLSDRFSAERPKGSFSTLEIQRTEQGDSAMYLCASSDTSGYSTDTQYFGPGTRLTVL.

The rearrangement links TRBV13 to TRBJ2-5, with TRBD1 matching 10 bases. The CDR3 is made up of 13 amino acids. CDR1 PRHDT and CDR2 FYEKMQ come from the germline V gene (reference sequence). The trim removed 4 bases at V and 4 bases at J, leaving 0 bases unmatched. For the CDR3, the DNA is TGTGCCAGCAGCTGGGACAGGGGAGAGACCCAGTACTTC. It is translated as CASSWDRGETQYF.

DNA for the CDR3: TGTGCCTGGAGTGCGACAGGGGGCACTGAAGCTTTCTTT. The encoded protein is CAWSATGGTEAFF. This chain uses TRBV30 with TRBJ1-1; 9 bases align to TRBD1. The junction had 1 base not matched to a gene; V was cut back by 1 base and J by 4 bases. The CDR3 is made up of 13 amino acids. Germline V gives CDR1 GTSNPN, CDR2 SVGIG (reference sequence).

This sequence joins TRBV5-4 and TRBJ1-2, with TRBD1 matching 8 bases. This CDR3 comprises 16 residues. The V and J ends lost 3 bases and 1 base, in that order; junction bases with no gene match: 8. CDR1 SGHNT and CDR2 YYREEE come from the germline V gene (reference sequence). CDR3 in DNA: TGTGCCAGCAGCTCCGCCGGGACAGGTCATAACTATGGCTACACCTTC. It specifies CASSSAGTGHNYGYTF.

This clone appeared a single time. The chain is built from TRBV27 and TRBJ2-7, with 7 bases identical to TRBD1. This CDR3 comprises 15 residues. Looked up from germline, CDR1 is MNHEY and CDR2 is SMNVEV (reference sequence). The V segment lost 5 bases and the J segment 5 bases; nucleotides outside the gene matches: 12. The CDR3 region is CASSLMTGQLHEQYF. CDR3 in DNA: TGTGCCAGCAGTCTCATGACAGGGCAACTCCACGAGCAGTACTTC.

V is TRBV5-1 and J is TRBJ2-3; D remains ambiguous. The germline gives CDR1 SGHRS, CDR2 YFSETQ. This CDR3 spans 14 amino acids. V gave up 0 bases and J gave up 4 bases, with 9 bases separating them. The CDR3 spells CASSLGRGADTQYF. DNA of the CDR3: TGCGCCAGCAGCTTGGGCCGAGGCGCAGATACGCAGTATTTT.

CDR3 DNA sequence: TGTGCCAGCAGATCTAGCGTCTACGAGCAGTACTTC. Its translation: CASRSSVYEQYF. This chain uses TRBV27 with TRBJ2-7, with D possibly being TRBD2 (6 bases). The CDR3 is made up of 12 amino acids. Germline CDR1 is MNHEY and CDR2 is SMNVEV (reference sequence). V gave up 6 bases and J gave up 3 bases, with 9 bases separating them.

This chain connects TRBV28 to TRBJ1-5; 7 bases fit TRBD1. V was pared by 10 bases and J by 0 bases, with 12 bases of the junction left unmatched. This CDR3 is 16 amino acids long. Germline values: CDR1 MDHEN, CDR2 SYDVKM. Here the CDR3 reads CATSAGTVDSNQPQHF. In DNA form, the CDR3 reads TGTGCCACCTCTGCCGGGACAGTGGATAGCAATCAGCCCCAGCATTTT.

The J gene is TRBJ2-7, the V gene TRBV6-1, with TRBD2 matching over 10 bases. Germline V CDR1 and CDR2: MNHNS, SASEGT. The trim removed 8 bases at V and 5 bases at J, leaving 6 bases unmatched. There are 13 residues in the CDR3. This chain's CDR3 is CASCSSGRNEQYF. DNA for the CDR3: TGTGCCAGCTGTTCTAGCGGGAGAAACGAGCAGTACTTC.

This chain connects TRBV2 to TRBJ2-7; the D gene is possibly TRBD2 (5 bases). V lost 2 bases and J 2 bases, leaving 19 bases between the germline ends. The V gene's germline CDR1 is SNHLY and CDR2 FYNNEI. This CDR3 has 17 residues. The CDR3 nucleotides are TGTGCCAGCAGTGAACTGTTTGCGGACTTAGGGACCTACGAGCAGTACTTC. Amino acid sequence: CASSELFADLGTYEQYF.

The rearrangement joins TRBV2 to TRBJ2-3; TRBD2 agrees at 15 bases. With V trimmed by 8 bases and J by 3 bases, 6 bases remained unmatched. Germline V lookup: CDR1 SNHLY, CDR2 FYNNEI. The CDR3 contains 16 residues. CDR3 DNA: TGTGCCAGCGGACTAGCGGGAGGGCGGTTGACAGATACGCAGTATTTT. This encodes CASGLAGGRLTDTQYF.

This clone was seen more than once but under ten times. CDR3 sequence (DNA): TGTGCCAGCTCACCAGGAACAGGGGCCTACTATGGCTACACCTTC. Residues: CASSPGTGAYYGYTF. The V and J genes are TRBV18 and TRBJ1-2, with 7 bases that match TRBD1. The V segment lost 2 bases and the J segment 3 bases; nucleotides outside the gene matches: 6. The CDR3 consists of 15 residues. Germline V gives CDR1 KGHSH, CDR2 LQKENI.

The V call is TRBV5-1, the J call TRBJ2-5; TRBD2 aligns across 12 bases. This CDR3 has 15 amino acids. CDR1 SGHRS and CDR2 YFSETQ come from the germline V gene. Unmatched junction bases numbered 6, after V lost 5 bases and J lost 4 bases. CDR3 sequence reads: CASSFGGLAGETQYF. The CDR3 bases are TGCGCCAGCAGTTTTGGGGGACTAGCGGGAGAGACCCAGTACTTC.

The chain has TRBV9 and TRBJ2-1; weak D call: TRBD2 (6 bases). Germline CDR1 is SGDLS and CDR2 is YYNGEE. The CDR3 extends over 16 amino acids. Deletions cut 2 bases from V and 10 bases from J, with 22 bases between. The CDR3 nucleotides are TGTGCCAGCAGCGTTCACTGGGGAATTGCGGGAAGGGAGCAGTTCTTC. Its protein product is CASSVHWGIAGREQFF.

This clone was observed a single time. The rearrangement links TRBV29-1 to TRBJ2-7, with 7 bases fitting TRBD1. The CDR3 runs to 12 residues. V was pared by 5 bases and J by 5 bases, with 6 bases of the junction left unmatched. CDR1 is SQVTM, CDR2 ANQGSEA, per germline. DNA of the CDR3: TGCAGCGTTAAGACAGGGTTCCACGAGCAGTACTTC. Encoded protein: CSVKTGFHEQYF.